This T cell receptor (beta chain) was retrieved from a study of cytomegalovirus exposure and HLA in healthy donors. Germline loops: CDR1 SGHTA, CDR2 FQGNSA. V shed 5 bases, J shed 8 bases, and the junction held 11 bases outside the gene matches. This CDR3 region has 15 residues. The PCR used 60 Vbeta and 13 Jbeta primers. The data were produced by immunoSEQ multiplex PCR, yet TCRdb's version contains in-frame clones alone and is incomplete. There are 65,000 to 75,000 clones in the sample; around 77% occur only once, and 6.3% lies in the top ten. About this clone itself: Its antigen is unknown.

Study-level results: Association of a missense DCLRE1C variant with TCR beta V- and J-gene trimming was reported in a later analysis. Cytomegalovirus-associated status was assigned to some 180 TCR beta chains. Diagnosis of cytomegalovirus status made by the classifier reportedly showed high specificity and sensitivity.

The TCR comes from a man between 45 and 60 years old in good health and CMV-seronegative. The chain is built from TRBV7-2 and TRBJ1-4, with TRBD1 identical over 7 bases. Sequencing used PBMCs. The CDR3 is CASSAAGTQGEKLFF. CDR3 bases: TGTGCCAGCAGCGCAGCCGGGACACAGGGGGAAAAACTGTTTTTT.